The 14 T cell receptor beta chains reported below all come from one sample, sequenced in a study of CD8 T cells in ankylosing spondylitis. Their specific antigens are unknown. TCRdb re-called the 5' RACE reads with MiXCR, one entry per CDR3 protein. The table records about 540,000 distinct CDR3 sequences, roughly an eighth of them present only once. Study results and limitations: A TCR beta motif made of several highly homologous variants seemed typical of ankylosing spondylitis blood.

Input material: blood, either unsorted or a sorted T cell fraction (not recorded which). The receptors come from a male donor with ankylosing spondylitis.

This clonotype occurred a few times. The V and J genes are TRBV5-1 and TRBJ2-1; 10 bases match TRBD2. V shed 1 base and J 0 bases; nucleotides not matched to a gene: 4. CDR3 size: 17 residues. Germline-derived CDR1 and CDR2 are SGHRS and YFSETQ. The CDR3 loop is CASSLWASGSSYNEQFF. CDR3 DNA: TGCGCCAGCAGCTTGTGGGCTAGCGGGAGCTCCTACAATGAGCAGTTCTTC. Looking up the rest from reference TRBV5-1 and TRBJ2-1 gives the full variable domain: KAGVTQTPRYLIKTRGQQVTLSCSPISGHRSVSWYQQTPGQGLQFLFEYFSETQRNKGNFPGRFSGRQFSNSRSEMNVSTLELGDSALYLCASSLWASGSSYNEQFFGPGTRLTVL.

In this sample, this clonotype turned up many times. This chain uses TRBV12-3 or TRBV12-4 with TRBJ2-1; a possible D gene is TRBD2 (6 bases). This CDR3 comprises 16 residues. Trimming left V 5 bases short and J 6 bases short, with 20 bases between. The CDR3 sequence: CASSPRRAGPGNEQFF. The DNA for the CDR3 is TGTGCCAGCAGTCCTCGGAGAGCGGGCCCTGGCAATGAGCAGTTCTTC.

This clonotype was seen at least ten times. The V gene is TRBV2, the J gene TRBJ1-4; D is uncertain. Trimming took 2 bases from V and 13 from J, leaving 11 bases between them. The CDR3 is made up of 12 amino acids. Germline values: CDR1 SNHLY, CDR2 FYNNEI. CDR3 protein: CASSEMGEGLFF. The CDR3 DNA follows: TGTGCCAGCAGTGAAATGGGTGAGGGACTGTTTTTT.

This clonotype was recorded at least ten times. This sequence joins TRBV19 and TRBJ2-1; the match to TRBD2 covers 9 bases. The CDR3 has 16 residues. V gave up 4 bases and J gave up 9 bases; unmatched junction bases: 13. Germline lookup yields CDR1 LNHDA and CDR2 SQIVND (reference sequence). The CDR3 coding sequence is TGTGCCAGTAGTACCCGGGATAGCGGGAGTTACGTTGAGCAGTTCTTC. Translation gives CASSTRDSGSYVEQFF.

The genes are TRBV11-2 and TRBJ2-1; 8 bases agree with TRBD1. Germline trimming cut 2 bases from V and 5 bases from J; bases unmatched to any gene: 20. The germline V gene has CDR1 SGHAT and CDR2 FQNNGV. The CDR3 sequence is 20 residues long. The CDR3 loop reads CASSLYSDRGGLQIDNEQFF. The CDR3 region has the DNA TGTGCCAGCAGCTTATATTCTGACAGGGGCGGACTGCAGATAGACAATGAGCAGTTCTTC. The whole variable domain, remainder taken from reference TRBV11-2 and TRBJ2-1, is EAGVAQSPRYKIIEKRQSVAFWCNPISGHATLYWYQQILGQGPKLLIQFQNNGVVDDSQLPKDRFSAERLKGVDSTLKIQPAKLEDSAVYLCASSLYSDRGGLQIDNEQFFGPGTRLTVL.

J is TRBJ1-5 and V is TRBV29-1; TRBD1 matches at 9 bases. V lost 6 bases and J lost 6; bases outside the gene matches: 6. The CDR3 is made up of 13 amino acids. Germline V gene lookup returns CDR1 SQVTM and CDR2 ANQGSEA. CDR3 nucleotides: TGCAGCGTGGGGACAGGGTTTGGTCAGCCCCAGCATTTT. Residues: CSVGTGFGQPQHF. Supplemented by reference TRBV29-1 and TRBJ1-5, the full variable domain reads SAVISQKPSRDICQRGTSLTIQCQVDSQVTMMFWYRQQPGQSLTLIATANQGSEATYESGFVIDKFPISRPNLTFSTLTVSNMSPEDSSIYLCSVGTGFGQPQHFGDGTRLSIL.

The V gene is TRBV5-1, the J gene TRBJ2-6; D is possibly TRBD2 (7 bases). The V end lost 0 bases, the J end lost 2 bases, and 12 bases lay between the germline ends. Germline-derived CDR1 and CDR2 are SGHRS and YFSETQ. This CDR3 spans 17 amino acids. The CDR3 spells CASSLDAGAPGANVLTF. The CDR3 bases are TGCGCCAGCAGCTTGGATGCGGGGGCGCCTGGGGCCAACGTCCTGACTTTC.

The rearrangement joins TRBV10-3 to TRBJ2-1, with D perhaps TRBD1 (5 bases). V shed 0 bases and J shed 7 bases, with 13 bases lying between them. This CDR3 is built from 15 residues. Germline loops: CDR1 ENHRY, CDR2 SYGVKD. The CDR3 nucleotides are TGTGCCATCAGTGAGTCGCCTCAGGGTTATAATGAGCAGTTCTTC. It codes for CAISESPQGYNEQFF.

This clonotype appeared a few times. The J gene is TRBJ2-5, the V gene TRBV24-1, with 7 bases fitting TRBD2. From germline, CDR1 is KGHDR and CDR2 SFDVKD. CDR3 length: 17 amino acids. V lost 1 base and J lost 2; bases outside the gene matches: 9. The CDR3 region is CATSDFAGDLGQETQYF. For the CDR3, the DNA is TGTGCCACCAGTGATTTCGCGGGAGACTTAGGACAAGAGACCCAGTACTTC.

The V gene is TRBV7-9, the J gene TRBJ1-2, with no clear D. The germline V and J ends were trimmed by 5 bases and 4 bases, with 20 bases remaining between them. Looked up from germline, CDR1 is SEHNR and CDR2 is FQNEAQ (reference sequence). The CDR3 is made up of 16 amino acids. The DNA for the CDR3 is TGTGCCAGCAGCCCCGTACCCCCGATTACTTCCTATGGCTACACCTTC. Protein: CASSPVPPITSYGYTF.

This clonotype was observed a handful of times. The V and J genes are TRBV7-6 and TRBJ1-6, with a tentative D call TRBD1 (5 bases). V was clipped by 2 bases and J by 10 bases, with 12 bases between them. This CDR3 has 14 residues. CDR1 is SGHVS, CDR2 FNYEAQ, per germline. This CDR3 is CASSLKQGSSPLHF. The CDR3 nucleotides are TGTGCCAGCAGCTTAAAGCAGGGAAGCTCACCCCTCCACTTT.

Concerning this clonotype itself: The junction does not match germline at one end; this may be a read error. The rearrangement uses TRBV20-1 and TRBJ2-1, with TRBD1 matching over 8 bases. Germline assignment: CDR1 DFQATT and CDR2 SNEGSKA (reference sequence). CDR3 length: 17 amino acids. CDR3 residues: CCARAVRGLVAYNEQFF. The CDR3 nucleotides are TGCTGTGCTAGAGCGGTCAGGGGGCTTGTAGCCTACAATGAGCAGTTCTTC.

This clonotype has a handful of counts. For the CDR3, the DNA is TGTGCCAGTCAAGAGGCGGGGGAAGCTTTCTTT. Amino acid sequence: CASQEAGEAFF. The chain recombines TRBV7-9 with TRBJ1-1; unclear D gene. Germline V gives CDR1 SEHNR, CDR2 FQNEAQ (reference sequence). The CDR3 is 11 residues long. V lost 9 bases, J lost 8 bases, and 13 bases lay in between.

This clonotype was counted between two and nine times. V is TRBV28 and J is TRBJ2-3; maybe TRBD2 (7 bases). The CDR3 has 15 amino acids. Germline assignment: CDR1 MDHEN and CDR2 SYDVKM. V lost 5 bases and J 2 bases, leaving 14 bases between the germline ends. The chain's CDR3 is CASSGGGGSTDTQYF. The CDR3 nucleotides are TGTGCCAGCAGTGGAGGCGGGGGCTCCACAGATACGCAGTATTTT.